These 24 T cell receptor beta chains were sequenced from one sample in a study of blood T cell repertoires in COVID-19. The table came from immunoSEQ multiplex PCR; TCRdb's copy has only in-frame clones and leaves some out. Of approximately 300,000 clones in the sample, roughly nine tenths were seen once. The sequenced sample was peripheral blood. Receptor source: a young man who had recovered from COVID-19.

This clone showed up just a few times. The chain recombines TRBV27 with TRBJ1-5; 8 nucleotides match TRBD1. Germline lookup yields CDR1 MNHEY and CDR2 SMNVEV (reference sequence). The CDR3 runs to 15 residues. Unmatched junction bases numbered 7, after V lost 2 bases and J lost 7 bases. The CDR3 spells CASSLTPDRAQPQHF. The CDR3 DNA follows: TGTGCCAGCAGTTTAACTCCGGACAGGGCCCAGCCCCAGCATTTT.

The rearrangement links TRBV18 to TRBJ2-3, with D perhaps matching TRBD2 (5 bases). In germline, CDR1 is KGHSH, CDR2 LQKENI. The CDR3 covers 15 residues. The V and J ends lost 4 bases and 2 bases respectively, with 13 bases between them. DNA of the CDR3: TGTGCCAGCTCACTACCTCGGGAATTCACAGATACGCAGTATTTT. Translation: CASSLPREFTDTQYF.

This clone was recorded a few times. This sample also contains other DNA sequences that code for the same CDR3. This chain joins TRBV5-1 and TRBJ2-5; the match to TRBD2 covers 9 bases. J gave up 4 bases and V 2 bases, and 9 bases lay outside the gene matches. CDR3 length: 16 amino acids. CDR1 is SGHRS, CDR2 YFSETQ, per germline. The chain's CDR3 is CASSLTGRGGAETQYF. The CDR3 region has the DNA TGCGCCAGCAGCTTAACAGGGCGGGGGGGCGCAGAGACCCAGTACTTC.

V is TRBV5-1 and J is TRBJ2-7; 8 nucleotides agree with TRBD2. Trimming cost V 4 bases and J 2 bases; bases outside gene matches: 8. Germline loops: CDR1 SGHRS, CDR2 YFSETQ. CDR3 length: 15 amino acids. The CDR3: CASSLSAGVTYEQYF. As DNA, the CDR3 is TGCGCCAGCAGCCTGTCAGCGGGAGTCACCTACGAGCAGTACTTC. Complete variable domain (other parts from reference TRBV5-1 and TRBJ2-7): KAGVTQTPRYLIKTRGQQVTLSCSPISGHRSVSWYQQTPGQGLQFLFEYFSETQRNKGNFPGRFSGRQFSNSRSEMNVSTLELGDSALYLCASSLSAGVTYEQYFGPGTRLTVT.

V usage is TRBV9 and J usage is TRBJ1-1; maybe TRBD1 (6 bases). The length of the CDR3 is 14 residues. From germline, CDR1 is SGDLS and CDR2 YYNGEE. V was pared by 2 bases and J by 2 bases, with 10 bases between. In nucleotides, the CDR3 is TGTGCCAGCAGCGTTGAGGGGGATAACACTGAAGCTTTCTTT. Amino acids: CASSVEGDNTEAFF.

V and J are TRBV6-2 or TRBV6-3 and TRBJ2-7, with D uncertain. This CDR3 region has 12 residues. Trimming shortened V by 2 bases and J by 3 bases, and 5 bases separated the two germline ends. The germline gives CDR1 MNHEY, CDR2 SVGEGT. In DNA form, the CDR3 reads TGTGCCAGCAGTTACCTTCTCTACGAGCAGTACTTC. Its protein is CASSYLLYEQYF.

The rearrangement joins TRBV7-9 to TRBJ2-3; TRBD1 matches 9 bases. The V gene end was trimmed by 10 bases and the J gene end by 4 bases; junction bases not matched to a gene: 9. Germline CDR1 and CDR2: SEHNR and FQNEAQ (reference sequence). This CDR3 has 14 residues. The CDR3 coding sequence is TGTGCCATCCGCGGGACAGGGTATCCAGATACGCAGTATTTT. Translated: CAIRGTGYPDTQYF.

The rearrangement uses TRBV9 and TRBJ1-4; D gene unclear. The CDR3 sequence is 14 residues long. V lost 1 base, J lost 0 bases, and 4 bases lay in between. CDR1 and CDR2 from the germline V gene are SGDLS and YYNGEE. The CDR3 coding sequence is TGTGCCAGCAGCGTAACAGCAACTAATGAAAAACTGTTTTTT. This encodes CASSVTATNEKLFF.

The V and J genes are TRBV24-1 and TRBJ2-1; 9 nucleotides line up with TRBD1. The CDR3 has 17 residues. With 3 bases clipped from V and 4 bases from J, the junction kept 9 bases outside the gene matches. Per germline, CDR1 KGHDR and CDR2 SFDVKD. CDR3 protein: CATSDRNAGTGYNEQFF. CDR3 coding DNA: TGTGCCACCAGTGATCGAAACGCCGGGACAGGGTACAATGAGCAGTTCTTC.

This sequence joins TRBV6-2 or TRBV6-3 and TRBJ2-1, with D possibly being TRBD1 (5 bases). V lost 0 bases and J lost 0, with 12 bases in between. Germline V CDR1 and CDR2: MNHEY, SVGEGT. The CDR3 extends over 17 amino acids. In DNA, the CDR3 is TGTGCCAGCAGTTACTCCGGCAGGGCCCTCTCCTACAATGAGCAGTTCTTC. It is translated as CASSYSGRALSYNEQFF.

The chain employs TRBV9 and TRBJ2-1, with 12 bases that match TRBD2. Unmatched junction bases numbered 15, after V lost 4 bases and J lost 10 bases. The CDR3 sequence is 17 residues long. Germline loops: CDR1 SGDLS, CDR2 YYNGEE. The CDR3 DNA is TGTGCCAGCAGCAGCCGAGGGAAGACTAGCGGGAGCCACGAGCAGTTCTTC. Encoded protein: CASSSRGKTSGSHEQFF.

This clone has only one observation. V gene TRBV25-1 combines with J gene TRBJ1-1; maybe TRBD1 (5 bases). CDR1 MGHDK and CDR2 SYGVNS come from the germline V gene. The CDR3 is 16 amino acids. Trimming took off 5 bases at V and 2 bases at J, with 18 bases between the two ends. The CDR3 spells CASSSKSRGINTEAFF. DNA of the CDR3: TGTGCCAGCAGTTCCAAATCGCGGGGGATTAACACTGAAGCTTTCTTT.

The chain links TRBV6-5 to TRBJ1-2, with 10 bases fitting TRBD1. J gave up 7 bases and V 6 bases, and 5 bases lay outside the gene matches. Germline assignment: CDR1 MNHEY and CDR2 SVGAGI. This CDR3 spans 13 amino acids. The CDR3 DNA sequence: TGTGCCAGCAGAGCAGACAGGGGGCCTGGCTACACCTTC. It codes for CASRADRGPGYTF.

The V gene is TRBV7-6, the J gene TRBJ1-2; 9 bases agree with TRBD1. The CDR3 runs to 16 residues. Germline CDR1 SGHVS, CDR2 FNYEAQ. J lost 6 bases, V lost 4 bases, and 12 bases had no gene match. This CDR3 is CASSSRTGDRGDGYTF. The CDR3 DNA follows: TGTGCCAGCAGCTCTAGGACAGGGGATAGAGGCGATGGCTACACCTTC.

This clone was found a few times. At one end the junction does not follow the germline gene, possibly because of a read error. The chain carries TRBV7-2 and TRBJ2-3; 7 bases line up with TRBD1. The length of the CDR3 is 12 residues. Germline assignment: CDR1 SGHTA and CDR2 FQGNSA. CDR3 nucleotide sequence: TGTGCCAGCAGCCCCGGGACAGTTACGCAGTATTTT. Its protein is CASSPGTVTQYF. The variable domain in full, completed from reference TRBV7-2 and TRBJ2-3, reads GAGVSQSPSNKVTEKGKDVELRCDPISGHTALYWYRQSLGQGLEFLIYFQGNSAPDKSGLPSDRFSAERTGGSVSTLTIQRTQQEDSAVYLCASSPGTVTQYFGPGTRLTVL.

The chain links TRBV18 to TRBJ2-2; 8 nucleotides line up with TRBD2. This CDR3 region has 13 residues. V shed 6 bases, J shed 7 bases, and the junction held 4 bases outside the gene matches. CDR1 and CDR2 (germline): KGHSH, LQKENI. The CDR3 DNA follows: TGTGCCAGCTCTCAACTAGCGGTCGGGGAGCTGTTTTTT. Translating it yields CASSQLAVGELFF.

The chain has TRBV6-1 and TRBJ2-2; 11 positions match TRBD2. The CDR3 contains 19 residues. V gave up 2 bases and J gave up 0 bases; unmatched junction bases: 8. From germline, CDR1 is MNHNS and CDR2 SASEGT. CDR3 bases: TGTGCCAGCAGTGAATTGGGACTAGCGGCGCTCACGAACACCGGGGAGCTGTTTTTT. This gives the protein CASSELGLAALTNTGELFF.

V is TRBV5-6 and J is TRBJ2-4, with no clear D. Trimming pared 3 bases from V and 8 bases from J, leaving 15 bases between. The CDR3 sequence is 14 residues long. The germline V gene encodes CDR1 SGHDT and CDR2 YYEEEE. CDR3 DNA: TGTGCCAGCAGCTGGGCTTCCAGTACATACATTCAGTACTTC. Translated, it gives CASSWASSTYIQYF.

The chain is built from TRBV7-9 and TRBJ1-2, with TRBD1 matching 10 bases. The CDR3 has 15 amino acids. Germline loops: CDR1 SEHNR, CDR2 FQNEAQ (reference sequence). J gave up 2 bases and V 5 bases, and 5 bases lay outside the gene matches. The DNA for the CDR3 is TGTGCCAGCAGCCCCCGGACAGGGGGGAACTATGGCTACACCTTC. Translated: CASSPRTGGNYGYTF.

The V call is TRBV19, the J call TRBJ1-2; D is uncertain. CDR1 is LNHDA and CDR2 is SQIVND in the germline V gene (reference sequence). This CDR3 comprises 11 residues. V dropped 4 bases and J dropped 4 bases, with 4 bases sitting between them. CDR3 region: CASSTLYGYTF. The DNA for the CDR3 is TGTGCCAGTAGTACTCTCTATGGCTACACCTTC.

There are a few counts of this clone. V and J are TRBV6-6 and TRBJ1-3, with a tentative D call TRBD1 (5 bases). Germline CDR1 MNHNY, CDR2 SVGAGI (reference sequence). With 2 bases removed from V and 1 base from J, the gap between germline ends came to 9 bases. This CDR3 spans 15 amino acids. The CDR3, as DNA: TGTGCCAGCAGTTACCCGGGGGAGTCTGGAAACACCATATATTTT. It yields the protein CASSYPGESGNTIYF.

V gene TRBV7-2 combines with J gene TRBJ1-1; no firm D call. There are 15 residues in the CDR3. CDR1 and CDR2 (germline): SGHTA, FQGNSA. Trimming shortened V by 1 base and J by 1 base, and 10 bases separated the two germline ends. The CDR3 loop is CASSLGLDGNTEAFF. DNA for the CDR3: TGTGCCAGCAGCTTAGGGCTAGACGGGAACACTGAAGCTTTCTTT.

The chain uses TRBV9 and TRBJ2-3; D uncertain. The CDR3 is 15 residues long. Between the trimmed V and J ends, which lost 3 bases and 6 bases, there was a span of 17 bases. Germline-derived CDR1 and CDR2 are SGDLS and YYNGEE. In nucleotides, the CDR3 is TGTGCCAGCAGCGCGGGTCTTGAGTGGTCGGATACGCAGTATTTT. Translating it yields CASSAGLEWSDTQYF.

The chain uses TRBV13 and TRBJ2-1, with D possibly matching TRBD1 (5 bases). The germline V gene encodes CDR1 PRHDT and CDR2 FYEKMQ (reference sequence). Trimming cost V 1 base and J 8 bases, with 12 bases left between them. The CDR3 consists of 14 residues. The CDR3 region is CASSLDRNQYEQFF. In DNA, the CDR3 is TGTGCCAGCAGCTTAGACAGGAACCAATATGAGCAGTTCTTC.